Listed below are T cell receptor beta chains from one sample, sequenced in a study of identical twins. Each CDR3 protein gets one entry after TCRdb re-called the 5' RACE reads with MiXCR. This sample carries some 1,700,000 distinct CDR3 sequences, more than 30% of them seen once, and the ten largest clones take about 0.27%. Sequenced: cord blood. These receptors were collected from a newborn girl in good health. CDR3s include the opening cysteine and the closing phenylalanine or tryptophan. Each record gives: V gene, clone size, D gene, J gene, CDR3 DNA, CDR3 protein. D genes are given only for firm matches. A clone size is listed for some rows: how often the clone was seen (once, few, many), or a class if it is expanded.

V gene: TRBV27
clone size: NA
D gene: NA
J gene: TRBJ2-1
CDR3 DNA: TGTGCCAGCAGGGAATGGGGTCACTCCTACAATGAGCAGTTCTTC
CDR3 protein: CASREWGHSYNEQFF

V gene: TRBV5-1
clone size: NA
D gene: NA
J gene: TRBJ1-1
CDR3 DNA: TGCGCCAGCAGTCGTTCCAGGGGAACCAACACTGAAGCTTTCTTT
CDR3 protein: CASSRSRGTNTEAFF

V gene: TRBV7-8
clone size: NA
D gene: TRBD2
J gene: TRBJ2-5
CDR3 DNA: TGTGCCAGCAGCTTAGCAGCGGGGGATTACAATGAGCAGTACTTC
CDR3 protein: CASSLAAGDYNEQYF

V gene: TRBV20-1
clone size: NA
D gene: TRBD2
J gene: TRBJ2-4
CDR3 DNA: TGCAGTGCTAGACGAGCGGGGGGGCTTGGGAAAAACATTCAGTACTTC
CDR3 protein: CSARRAGGLGKNIQYF

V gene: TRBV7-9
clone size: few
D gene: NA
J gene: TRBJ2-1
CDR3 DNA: TGTGCCAGCAGGGAGGGCCACAATGAGCAGTTCTTC
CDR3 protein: CASREGHNEQFF

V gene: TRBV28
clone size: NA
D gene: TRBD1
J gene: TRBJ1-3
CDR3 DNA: TGTGCCAGCAGTTTAGCGGACAGGCTGAAAAACACCATATATTTT
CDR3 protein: CASSLADRLKNTIYF

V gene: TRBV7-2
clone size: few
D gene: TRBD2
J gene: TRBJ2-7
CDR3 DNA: TGTGCCAGCAGCTTAGTCCGACTAGCGGGGGGAGGAGAGCAGTACTTC
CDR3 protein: CASSLVRLAGGGEQYF

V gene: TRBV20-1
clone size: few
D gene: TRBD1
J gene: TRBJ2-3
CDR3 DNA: TGCAGTGCTAGAGTTACAGGGGGCGGAATCACAGATACGCAGTATTTT
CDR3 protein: CSARVTGGGITDTQYF

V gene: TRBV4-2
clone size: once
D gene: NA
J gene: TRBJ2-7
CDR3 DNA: TGTGCCAGCAGCCAAGATTGGGGAGACAATGAGCAGTACTTC
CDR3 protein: CASSQDWGDNEQYF

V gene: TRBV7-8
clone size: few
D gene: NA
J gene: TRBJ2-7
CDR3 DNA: TGTGCCAGCAGGAAGCACCTCGCTAGGGAGCAGTACTTC
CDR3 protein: CASRKHLAREQYF

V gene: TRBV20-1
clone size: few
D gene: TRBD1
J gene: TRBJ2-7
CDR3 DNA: TGCAGTGCCAAGACCGGGACAGACAATTACGAGCAGTACTTC
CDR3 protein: CSAKTGTDNYEQYF

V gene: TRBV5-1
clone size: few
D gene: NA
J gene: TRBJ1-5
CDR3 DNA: TGCGCCAGCAGCCCGGCTACAGGGCGGGATCAGCCCCAGCATTTT
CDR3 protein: CASSPATGRDQPQHF

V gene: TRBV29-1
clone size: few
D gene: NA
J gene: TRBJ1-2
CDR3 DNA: TGCAGCGTCGTTAACAGGGCCCCCTATGGCTACACCTTC
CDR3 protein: CSVVNRAPYGYTF

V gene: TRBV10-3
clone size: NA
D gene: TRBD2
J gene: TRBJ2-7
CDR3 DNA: TGTGCCATCAGTGAGTCCATAGCGGGAGCTCGAGGGTCCTACGAGCAGTACTTC
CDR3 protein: CAISESIAGARGSYEQYF

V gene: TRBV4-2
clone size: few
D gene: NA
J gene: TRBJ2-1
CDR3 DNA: TGTGCCAGCAGCCCCAAAACTAGGGGCAATGAGCAGTTCTTC
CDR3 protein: CASSPKTRGNEQFF

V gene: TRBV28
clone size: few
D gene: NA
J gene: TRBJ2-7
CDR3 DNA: TGTGCCAGCAGTGCCGAGGCCTACGAGCAGTACTTC
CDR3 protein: CASSAEAYEQYF

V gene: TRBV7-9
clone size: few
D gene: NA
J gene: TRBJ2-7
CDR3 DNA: TGTGCCAGCAGCTTCGGGGGCCCCTACAATGAGCAGTACTTC
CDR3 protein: CASSFGGPYNEQYF

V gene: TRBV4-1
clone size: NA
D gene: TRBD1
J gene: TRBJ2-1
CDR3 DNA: TGCGCCAGCAGCCAAGGAAACAGGGGTACAAATGAGCAGTTCTTC
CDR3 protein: CASSQGNRGTNEQFF

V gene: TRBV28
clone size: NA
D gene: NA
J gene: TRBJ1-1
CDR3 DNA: TGTGCCACCCATTCGCCGCGAAGTAGTAACACTGAAGCTTTCTTT
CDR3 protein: CATHSPRSSNTEAFF

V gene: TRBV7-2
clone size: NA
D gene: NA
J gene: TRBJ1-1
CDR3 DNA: TGTGCCAGCAGCTTAGGCGGCTTAACAAGTGGAGCTTTCTTT
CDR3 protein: CASSLGGLTSGAFF

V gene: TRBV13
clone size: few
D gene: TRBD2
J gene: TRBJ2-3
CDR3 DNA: TGTGCCAGCAGCCCCTGGACTAGCGGGGGGCCCACAGATACGCAGTATTTT
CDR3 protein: CASSPWTSGGPTDTQYF

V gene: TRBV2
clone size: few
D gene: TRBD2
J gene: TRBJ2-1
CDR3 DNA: TGTGCCAGCAGTGAAGCCCTAGCGGGGGGTGGTGAGCAGTTCTTC
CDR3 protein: CASSEALAGGGEQFF

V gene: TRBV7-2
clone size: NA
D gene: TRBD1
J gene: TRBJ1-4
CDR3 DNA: TGTGCCAGCAGGCCTAGGACAGGGGGTAATGAAAAACTGTTTTTT
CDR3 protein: CASRPRTGGNEKLFF

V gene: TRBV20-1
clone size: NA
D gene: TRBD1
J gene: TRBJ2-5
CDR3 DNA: TGCAGTGCTAGGATGCCGACAGGGACAGAGACCCAGTACTTC
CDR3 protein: CSARMPTGTETQYF

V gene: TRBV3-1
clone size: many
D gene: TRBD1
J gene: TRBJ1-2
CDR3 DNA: TGTGCCAGCAGCCCCACGGGACAGACTTATGGCTACACCTTC
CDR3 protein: CASSPTGQTYGYTF

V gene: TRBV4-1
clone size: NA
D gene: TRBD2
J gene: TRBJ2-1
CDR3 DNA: TGCGCCAGCAGCCGATCCTCCATGACTAGCGGGGGCGGGAATGAGCAGTTCTTC
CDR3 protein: CASSRSSMTSGGGNEQFF

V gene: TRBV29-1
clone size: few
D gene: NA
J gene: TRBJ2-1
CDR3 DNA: TGCAGCGTTGAAGTTACCCCGCTAGGGACGCCAGAGGTTGATGAGCAGTTCTTC
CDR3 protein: CSVEVTPLGTPEVDEQFF

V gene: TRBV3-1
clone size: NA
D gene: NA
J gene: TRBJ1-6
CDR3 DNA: TGTGCCAGCAGCCAAGCCCGAAACAGGGTCGCCTATAATTCACCCCTCCACTTT
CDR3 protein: CASSQARNRVAYNSPLHF

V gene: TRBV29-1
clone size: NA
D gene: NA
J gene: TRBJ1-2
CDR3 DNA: TGCAGCGTGTCGGGGTACTCTAACTATGGCTACACCTTC
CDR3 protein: CSVSGYSNYGYTF

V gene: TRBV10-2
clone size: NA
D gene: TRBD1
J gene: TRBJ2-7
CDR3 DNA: TGCGCCAGCAGTCTGGGGGACAGGGTAAAGGTCGAGCAGTACTTC
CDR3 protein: CASSLGDRVKVEQYF

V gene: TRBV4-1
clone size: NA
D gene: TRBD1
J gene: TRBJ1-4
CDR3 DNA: TGCGCCAGCAGCCGTACACAGGGGGCCCCTAATGAAAAACTGTTTTTT
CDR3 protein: CASSRTQGAPNEKLFF

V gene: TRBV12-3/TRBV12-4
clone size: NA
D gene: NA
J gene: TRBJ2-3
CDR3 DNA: TGTGCCAGCAGTTGGCGGGGGCAAAGCACAGATACGCAGTATTTT
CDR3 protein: CASSWRGQSTDTQYF

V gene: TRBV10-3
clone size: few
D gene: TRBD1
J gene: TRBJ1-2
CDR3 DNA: TGTGCCATCAGCCCCGGGACAGACTATGGCTACACCTTC
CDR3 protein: CAISPGTDYGYTF